The source of this T cell receptor (beta chain) is a study of OX40 agonist ivuxolimab in advanced cancers. TCRdb keeps only in-frame clones here, not all; method: immunoSEQ multiplex PCR. The repertoire holds about 79,000 clones, with just over 85% as singletons. With 4 bases removed from V and 2 bases from J, the gap between germline ends came to 9 bases. Germline CDR1 and CDR2: SGHNT and YYREEE (reference sequence). The CDR3 totals 13 residues. The specimen was CD4+ or CD8+ T cells sorted from blood, collected in a trial of the OX40 agonist ivuxolimab. This receptor was identified in an adult with an advanced solid tumor such as melanoma, head and neck, liver or kidney cancer. The gene calls are TRBV5-4 and TRBJ1-2, with D perhaps matching TRBD1 (5 bases). CDR3 nucleotide sequence: TGTGCCAGCAGCGGGGCCACCAACTATGGCTACACCTTC. Its protein is CASSGATNYGYTF.